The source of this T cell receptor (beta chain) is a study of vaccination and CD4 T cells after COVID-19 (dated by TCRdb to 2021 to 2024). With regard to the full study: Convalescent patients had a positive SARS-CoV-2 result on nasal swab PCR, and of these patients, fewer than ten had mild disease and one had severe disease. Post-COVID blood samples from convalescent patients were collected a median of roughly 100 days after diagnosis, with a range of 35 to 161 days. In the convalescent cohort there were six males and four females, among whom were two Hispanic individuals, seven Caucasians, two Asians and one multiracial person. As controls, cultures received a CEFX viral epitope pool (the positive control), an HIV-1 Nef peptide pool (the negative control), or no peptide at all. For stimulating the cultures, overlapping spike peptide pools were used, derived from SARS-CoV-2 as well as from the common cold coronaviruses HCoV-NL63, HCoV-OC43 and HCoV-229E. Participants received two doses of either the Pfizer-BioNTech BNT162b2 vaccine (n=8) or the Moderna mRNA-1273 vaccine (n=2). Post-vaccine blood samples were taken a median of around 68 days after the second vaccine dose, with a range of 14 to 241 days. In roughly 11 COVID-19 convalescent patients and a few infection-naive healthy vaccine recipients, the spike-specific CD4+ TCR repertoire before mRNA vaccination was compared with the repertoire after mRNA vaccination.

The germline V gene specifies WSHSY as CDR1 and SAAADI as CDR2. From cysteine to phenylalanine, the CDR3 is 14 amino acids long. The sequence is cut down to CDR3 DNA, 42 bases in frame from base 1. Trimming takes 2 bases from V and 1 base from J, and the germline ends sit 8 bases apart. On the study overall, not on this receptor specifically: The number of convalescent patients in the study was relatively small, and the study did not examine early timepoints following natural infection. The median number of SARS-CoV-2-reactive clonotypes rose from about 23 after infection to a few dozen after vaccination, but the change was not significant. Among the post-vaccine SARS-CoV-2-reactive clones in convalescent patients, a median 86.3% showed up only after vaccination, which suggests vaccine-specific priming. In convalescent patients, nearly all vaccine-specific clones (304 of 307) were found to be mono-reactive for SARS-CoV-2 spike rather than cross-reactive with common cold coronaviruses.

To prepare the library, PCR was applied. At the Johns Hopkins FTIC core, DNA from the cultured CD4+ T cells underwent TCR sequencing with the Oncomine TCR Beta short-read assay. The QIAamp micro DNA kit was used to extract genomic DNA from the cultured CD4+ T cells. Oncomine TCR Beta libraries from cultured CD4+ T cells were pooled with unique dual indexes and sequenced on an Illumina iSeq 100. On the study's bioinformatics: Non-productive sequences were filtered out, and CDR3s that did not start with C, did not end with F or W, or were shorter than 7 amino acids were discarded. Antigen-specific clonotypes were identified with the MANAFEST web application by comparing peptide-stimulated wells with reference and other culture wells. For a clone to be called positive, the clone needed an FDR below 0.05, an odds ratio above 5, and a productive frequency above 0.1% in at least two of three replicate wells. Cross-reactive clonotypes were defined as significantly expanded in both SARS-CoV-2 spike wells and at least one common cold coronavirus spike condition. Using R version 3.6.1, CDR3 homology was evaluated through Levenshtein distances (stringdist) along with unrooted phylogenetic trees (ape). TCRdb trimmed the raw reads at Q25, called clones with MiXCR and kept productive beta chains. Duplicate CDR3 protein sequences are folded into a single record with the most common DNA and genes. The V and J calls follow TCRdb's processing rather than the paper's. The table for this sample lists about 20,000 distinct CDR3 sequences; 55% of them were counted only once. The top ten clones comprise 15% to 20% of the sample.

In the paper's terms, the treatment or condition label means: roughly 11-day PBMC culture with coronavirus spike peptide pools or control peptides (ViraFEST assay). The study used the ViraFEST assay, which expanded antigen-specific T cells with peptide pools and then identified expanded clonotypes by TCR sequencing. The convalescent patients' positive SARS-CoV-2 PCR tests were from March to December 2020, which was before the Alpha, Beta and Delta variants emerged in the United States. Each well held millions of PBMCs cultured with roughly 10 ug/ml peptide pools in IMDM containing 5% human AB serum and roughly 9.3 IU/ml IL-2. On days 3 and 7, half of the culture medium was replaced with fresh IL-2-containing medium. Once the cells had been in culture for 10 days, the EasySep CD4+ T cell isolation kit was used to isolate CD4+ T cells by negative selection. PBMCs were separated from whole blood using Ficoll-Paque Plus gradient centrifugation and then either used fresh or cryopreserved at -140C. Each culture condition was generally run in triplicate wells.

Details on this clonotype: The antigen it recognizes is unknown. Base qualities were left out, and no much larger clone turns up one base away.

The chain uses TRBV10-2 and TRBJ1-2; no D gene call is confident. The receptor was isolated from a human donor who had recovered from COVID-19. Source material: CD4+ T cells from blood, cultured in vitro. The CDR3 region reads CASSEERGNYGYTF. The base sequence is TGCGCCAGCAGTGAGGAGCGGGGTAACTATGGCTACACCTTC.